This is a list of T cell receptor beta chains from one sample in a study of response to subunit inactivated influenza vaccine. TCRdb re-derived calls from the RT-PCR reads in MiXCR, one entry per CDR3 protein. In the table there are 500,000 to 600,000 distinct CDR3 sequences, 6% to 9% of which are singletons. The sample consisted of PBMCs from blood, taken less than 30 months after vaccination. These receptors were obtained from a man aged 50 to 69 who received an inactivated influenza vaccine. CDR3s include the opening cysteine and the closing phenylalanine or tryptophan. A D gene is named only where the DNA matches it firmly. Some rows have no size entry. The others give once, few or many, or a class for an expanded clone.

V gene	clone size	J gene	D gene	CDR3 DNA	CDR3 protein
TRBV4-3	NA	TRBJ1-1	NA	TGCGCCAGCAGCCAAGAATCACTTAGACTGATGAACACTGAAGCTTTCTTT	CASSQESLRLMNTEAFF
TRBV7-2	NA	TRBJ1-2	NA	TGTGCCAGCAGCTTAGGACAGCGCATCGGCTACACCTTC	CASSLGQRIGYTF
TRBV7-2	NA	TRBJ2-3	TRBD2	TGTGCCAGCAGCTTGCACGCCGGGACTAGCGGCACAGATACGCAGTATTTT	CASSLHAGTSGTDTQYF
TRBV20-1	NA	TRBJ2-1	TRBD2	TGCAGTGCTTCAAAACTAGCGGGAGAACATAATGAGCAGTTCTTC	CSASKLAGEHNEQFF
TRBV7-8	NA	TRBJ2-1	TRBD2	TGTGCCAGCAGCTTACCGGGACTAGCGGGAGGGAGCTCCTACAATGAGCAGTTCTTC	CASSLPGLAGGSSYNEQFF
TRBV4-3	NA	TRBJ1-2	NA	TGCGCCAGCAGCCAATGGGCCCTTGCAGACTATGGCTACACCTTC	CASSQWALADYGYTF
TRBV13	NA	TRBJ2-1	TRBD2	TGTGCCAGCAGCTTAGAGCGGGAGGGGCTACGGAATGAGCAGTTCTTC	CASSLEREGLRNEQFF
TRBV29-1	few	TRBJ2-7	TRBD1	TGCAGCGTTCCTCGGACAGGGAGTCTCCTAGGGGAGCAGTACTTC	CSVPRTGSLLGEQYF
TRBV4-3	few	TRBJ2-1	NA	TGCGCCAGCAGCCAAGAGGTAGGCTACTACTCCTACAATGAGCAGTTCTTC	CASSQEVGYYSYNEQFF
TRBV27	many	TRBJ1-6	TRBD1	TGTGCCAGCAGTTTATCGCGGGACAGGGGGAATTCACCCCTCCACTTT	CASSLSRDRGNSPLHF
TRBV6-4	few	TRBJ2-6	NA	TGTGCCAGCAGTGACGGGTCAGCCAGGGTCCTGACTTTC	CASSDGSARVLTF
TRBV6-1	NA	TRBJ2-5	TRBD2	TGTGCCAGCAGTGCTGGCGGGGGGACGCAAGAGACCCAGTACTTC	CASSAGGGTQETQYF
TRBV20-1	many	TRBJ2-7	NA	TGCAGTGCTAGTAGGGTCCGGGGGATCGAGCAGTACTTC	CSASRVRGIEQYF
TRBV12-3/TRBV12-4	few	TRBJ1-2	NA	TGTGCCAGCAGTTTAGGGGGACTGATCTATGGCTACACCTTC	CASSLGGLIYGYTF
TRBV5-1	NA	TRBJ2-7	NA	TGCGCCAGCAGCTTAAGCAGAAACTACGAGCAGTACTTC	CASSLSRNYEQYF
TRBV6-1	many	TRBJ2-2	NA	TGTGCCAGCAGACATCTCTATAGACGGTCCTGGAACACCGGGGAGCTGTTTTTT	CASRHLYRRSWNTGELFF
TRBV5-6	NA	TRBJ2-3	NA	TGTGCCAGCAGGGGGGGGCGGGGAAGCACAGATACGCAGTATTTT	CASRGGRGSTDTQYF
TRBV29-1	NA	TRBJ2-5	TRBD1	TGCAGCTCGACAGGGATGGGGGAGACCCAGTACTTC	CSSTGMGETQYF
TRBV5-6	NA	TRBJ1-6	TRBD1	TGTGCCAGCAGCTCCCGGGACAGGGCATATTCACCCCTCCACTTT	CASSSRDRAYSPLHF
TRBV7-9	many	TRBJ1-4	NA	TGTGCCAGCAGCCCTACATCAACTAATGAAAAACTGTTTTTT	CASSPTSTNEKLFF
TRBV15	many	TRBJ1-2	NA	TGTGCCACGCAGCAGGGGCGGGATAACTATGGCTACACCTTC	CATQQGRDNYGYTF
TRBV20-1	few	TRBJ2-7	TRBD2	TGCAGTGCTAGAGGTCGGGAGGGCCTGAGGGAGCAGTACTTC	CSARGREGLREQYF
TRBV10-3	many	TRBJ2-7	NA	TGTGCCATCAGTAGGTCCGCTCTTCAGTACTTC	CAISRSALQYF
TRBV20-1	many	TRBJ1-5	NA	TGCAGTGCCTCGGGCCAAGACGCCTATCAGCCCCAGCATTTT	CSASGQDAYQPQHF
TRBV7-9	many	TRBJ2-2	NA	TGTGCCAGCAGCCCGACAGACACCGGGGAGCTGTTTTTT	CASSPTDTGELFF
TRBV12-3/TRBV12-4	NA	TRBJ2-5	NA	TGTGCCAGCAGTTCTCAGGAGATCCAAGAGACCCAGTACTTC	CASSSQEIQETQYF
TRBV18	many	TRBJ2-3	TRBD2	TGTGCCAGCTCACCACCGACTAGCCTCTCGACAGATACGCAGTATTTT	CASSPPTSLSTDTQYF
TRBV10-3	few	TRBJ1-1	NA	TGTGCCACCGCTGTCGACGGGACCACGAACACTGAAGCTTTCTTT	CATAVDGTTNTEAFF
TRBV15	NA	TRBJ2-7	NA	TGTGCCACCAGCAGAGTGGAGGGGAGGCACGAGCAGTACTTC	CATSRVEGRHEQYF
TRBV20-1	few	TRBJ2-1	TRBD2	TGCAGTGCTCGGAAGTTAGCGGGGGGACCCTATGAGCAGTTTTTC	CSARKLAGGPYEQFF
TRBV6-5	few	TRBJ2-5	NA	TGTGCCAGCAGTTACTCGACAAGGGGCCTGGAGACCCAGTACTTC	CASSYSTRGLETQYF
TRBV28	NA	TRBJ2-7	TRBD2	TGTGCCAGCAGTCCTCCCGGCGGGAGTGTCTACGAGCAGTACTTC	CASSPPGGSVYEQYF
TRBV7-9	NA	TRBJ1-2	NA	TGTGCCAGCAGCCCCGGGGGGACATATAACTATGGCTACACCTTC	CASSPGGTYNYGYTF
TRBV9	many	TRBJ2-1	TRBD1	TGTGCCAGCAGCGTAGGAGGGGGCGCCTACAATGAGCAGTTCTTC	CASSVGGGAYNEQFF
TRBV28	NA	TRBJ2-5	TRBD1	TGTGCCAGCAGTTCCCTTATCCAAGGGGACAGGGAAATCCAAGAGACCCAGTACTTC	CASSSLIQGDREIQETQYF
TRBV4-3	NA	TRBJ2-3	NA	TGCGCCAGCAGCCAAAGGACCACAGATACGCAGTATTTT	CASSQRTTDTQYF